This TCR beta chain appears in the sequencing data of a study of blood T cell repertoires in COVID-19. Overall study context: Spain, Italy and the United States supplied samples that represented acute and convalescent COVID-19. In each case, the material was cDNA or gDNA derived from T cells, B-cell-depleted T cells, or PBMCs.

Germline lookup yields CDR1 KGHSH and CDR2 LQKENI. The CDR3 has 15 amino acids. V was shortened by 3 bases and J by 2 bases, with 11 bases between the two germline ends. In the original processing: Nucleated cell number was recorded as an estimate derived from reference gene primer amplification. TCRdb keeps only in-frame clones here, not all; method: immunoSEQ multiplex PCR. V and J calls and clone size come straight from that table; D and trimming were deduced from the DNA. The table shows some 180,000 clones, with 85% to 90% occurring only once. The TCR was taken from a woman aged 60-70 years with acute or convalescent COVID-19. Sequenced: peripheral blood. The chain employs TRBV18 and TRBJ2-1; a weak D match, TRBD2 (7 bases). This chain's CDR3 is CASSPREGAYNEQFF. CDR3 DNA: TGTGCCAGCTCACCGAGGGAGGGGGCCTACAATGAGCAGTTCTTC.